These 14 T cell receptor beta chains were sequenced from one sample in a study of T cell responses to AZD1222 COVID-19 vaccine. Sequencing used immunoSEQ multiplex PCR; TCRdb keeps in-frame clones, though not all of them. The repertoire holds about 84,000 clones, nearly 90% seen once, with over 1.2% in the top ten. The starting material was peripheral blood, obtained on day 0 of AZD1222 vaccination. The receptor set was obtained from an adult in good health.

The CDR3 DNA follows: TGTGCCAGCAGCTTAAATACAGGGGTGGGTACAGATGGCTACACCTTC. Amino acid sequence: CASSLNTGVGTDGYTF. The chain carries TRBV7-3 and TRBJ1-2, with 7 bases fitting TRBD1. Germline trimming cut 1 base from V and 6 bases from J; bases unmatched to any gene: 11. The CDR3 covers 16 residues. The germline gives CDR1 SGHTA, CDR2 FQGTGA. Full variable domain (remainder filled in from reference TRBV7-3 and TRBJ1-2): GAGVSQTPSNKVTEKGKYVELRCDPISGHTALYWYRQSLGQGPEFLIYFQGTGAADDSGLPNDRFFAVRPEGSVSTLKIQRTERGDSAVYLCASSLNTGVGTDGYTFGSGTRLTVV.

This chain connects TRBV11-2 to TRBJ1-5; D is perhaps TRBD1 (5 bases). The CDR3 runs 15 residues. Germline-derived CDR1 and CDR2 are SGHAT and FQNNGV. V lost 3 bases and J lost 1, with 10 bases in between. The CDR3 sequence is CASSLGVASNQPQHF. The CDR3 DNA reads as TGTGCCAGCAGCTTGGGGGTGGCGAGCAATCAGCCCCAGCATTTT.

The chain uses TRBV7-3 and TRBJ2-7; tentatively, D is TRBD2 (5 bases). The CDR3 is 13 residues long. Trimming removed 6 bases at V and 0 bases at J, with 9 bases between. Germline V gene sequence: CDR1 SGHTA, CDR2 FQGTGA. CDR3 nucleotides: TGTGCCAGCAGTGAGGGCCCCTCCTACGAGCAGTACTTC. Protein: CASSEGPSYEQYF.

Here the CDR3 reads CASSERRGPRQPQHF. The CDR3 DNA reads as TGTGCCAGCAGTGAAAGGAGGGGGCCGAGGCAGCCCCAGCATTTT. J is TRBJ1-5 and V is TRBV2, with 7 bases that match TRBD1. Losses at the gene ends were 2 bases for V and 7 bases for J; bases not matched to a gene: 8. The CDR3 runs to 15 residues. CDR1 and CDR2 (germline): SNHLY, FYNNEI.

V is TRBV7-9 and J is TRBJ1-3, with TRBD1 identical over 9 bases. Germline assignment: CDR1 SEHNR and CDR2 FQNEAQ (reference sequence). CDR3 length: 14 residues. With V trimmed by 6 bases and J by 4 bases, 4 bases remained unmatched. Here the CDR3 DNA reads TGTGCCAGCAGGCCCGGGACAGGGGGAAACACCATATATTTT. It encodes CASRPGTGGNTIYF.

The chain links TRBV19 to TRBJ2-5; the D gene is possibly TRBD2 (5 bases). V lost 6 bases, J lost 2 bases, and 19 bases lay in between. The CDR3 sequence is 16 residues long. Germline CDR1 reads LNHDA; CDR2 reads SQIVND (reference sequence). The CDR3 DNA reads TGTGCCAGTAGGTCACGGGGTGACTTGAAACAAGAGACCCAGTACTTC. This sequence encodes CASRSRGDLKQETQYF. The entire variable domain, with the rest obtained from reference TRBV19 and TRBJ2-5, is as follows: DGGITQSPKYLFRKEGQNVTLSCEQNLNHDAMYWYRQDPGQGLRLIYYSQIVNDFQKGDIAEGYSVSREKKESFPLTVTSAQKNPTAFYLCASRSRGDLKQETQYFGPGTRLLVL.

CDR3 region: CATSRDRALSTDTQYF. For the CDR3, the DNA is TGTGCCACCAGCAGAGATCGGGCACTGAGCACAGATACGCAGTATTTT. The rearrangement joins TRBV15 to TRBJ2-3, with D hard to call. This CDR3 contains 16 residues. Trimming removed 0 bases from V and 0 bases from J, with 10 bases in between. Germline CDR1 reads LNHNV; CDR2 reads YYDKDF (reference sequence).

The chain's CDR3 is CASGQNMNTEAFF. CDR3 DNA: TGTGCCTCCGGACAGAACATGAACACTGAAGCTTTCTTT. The chain employs TRBV10-3 and TRBJ1-1, with a possible D match to TRBD1 (6 bases). V was trimmed by 11 bases and J by 0 bases, leaving 13 bases between them. The CDR3 covers 13 residues. Germline loops: CDR1 ENHRY, CDR2 SYGVKD.

This clone was found once. The chain joins TRBV7-9 to TRBJ2-7; 9 bases are a match to TRBD2. The ends lost 10 bases at V and 10 bases at J; junction bases unmatched: 26. The germline V gene has CDR1 SEHNR and CDR2 FQNEAQ (reference sequence). The CDR3 sequence is 17 residues long. In DNA form, the CDR3 reads TGTGCCACCTCGGGGGACAGACAACTAGCGGGCAACCCTTCCCAGTACTTC. Its translation: CATSGDRQLAGNPSQYF.

The CDR3 sequence is CASGECGVGGHSGNTIYF. DNA of the CDR3: TGTGCCAGCGGCGAGTGTGGGGTTGGGGGCCACTCTGGAAACACCATATATTTT. V gene TRBV11-3 combines with J gene TRBJ1-3; TRBD1 is a possible D gene (6 bases). Germline values: CDR1 SGHNT, CDR2 YENEEA. Trimming pared 8 bases from V and 0 bases from J, leaving 23 bases between. This CDR3 spans 18 amino acids.

V gene TRBV7-3 combines with J gene TRBJ2-3; TRBD2 might be the D (6 bases). The CDR3 runs 16 residues. Per germline, CDR1 SGHTA and CDR2 FQGTGA. Between the trimmed V and J ends, which lost 1 base and 4 bases, there was a span of 15 bases. In DNA, the CDR3 is TGTGCCAGCAGCTTAAGGGTGGGAGGAACTTCAGATACGCAGTATTTT. It codes for CASSLRVGGTSDTQYF.

As concerns this clone: Additional DNA sequences in this sample encode the identical CDR3. The CDR3 DNA is TGTGCCAGCAGCGTCCTAGCGGGAGGGCCAGGAGAGACCCAGTACTTC. Encoded protein: CASSVLAGGPGETQYF. This chain connects TRBV9 to TRBJ2-5; 12 nucleotides align to TRBD2. The germline CDR1 and CDR2 sequences are SGDLS and YYNGEE. J was trimmed by 4 bases and V by 2 bases; bases with no gene match: 6. The CDR3 runs 16 residues.

In this sample, this clone turned up once. This sequence joins TRBV7-8 and TRBJ1-4; no clear D. Germline-derived CDR1 and CDR2 are SGHVS and FQNEAQ. The ends were cut back, 4 bases at V and 5 bases at J, with 14 bases in the middle. This CDR3 comprises 15 residues. Here the CDR3 reads CASSSSPRKNEKLFF. CDR3 in DNA: TGTGCCAGCAGCTCTTCCCCACGGAAGAATGAAAAACTGTTTTTT.

V and J are TRBV18 and TRBJ1-1, with D possibly being TRBD1 (5 bases). Per the germline V gene, CDR1 is KGHSH and CDR2 is LQKENI. The germline V and J ends were trimmed by 3 bases and 3 bases, with 20 bases remaining between them. CDR3 length equals 17 residues. The CDR3 sequence: CASSPRGLGGGDTEAFF. In DNA form, the CDR3 reads TGTGCCAGCTCACCCCGGGGCCTCGGTGGGGGTGACACTGAAGCTTTCTTT.